This T cell receptor (beta chain) was sequenced in a study of beta chain features in type 1 diabetes. Study summary: Cells sorted and examined across all samples totaled 90 million to 120 million.

The study, taken as a whole, reports: Among patients with Type 1 diabetes, TCRB CDR3s were moderately but significantly shorter in every one of the four CD4+ subsets. Researchers could not determine here whether HLA type influences TCRB rearrangement.

Cell sorting via CD45RO/CCR7/CD25/CD127/CD95/CD27 was performed to obtain CD4+ naive, central memory, regulatory and stem cell-like memory cells. Purity exceeding 95% was reached by all sorted populations. Isolated RNA was reverse transcribed in full, so expressed TCRB transcripts were sequenced. The table came from immunoSEQ multiplex PCR; TCRdb's copy has only in-frame clones and leaves some out. Here the sample spans over 300,000 clones, around 8.5% being singletons. This CDR3 has 18 residues. The germline gives CDR1 LGHNA, CDR2 YSLEER. V dropped 0 bases and J dropped 0; count of bases not matched to a gene: 4. This clone appeared a few times. Its antigen remains unidentified.

V and J are TRBV4-3 and TRBJ2-6; 8 nucleotides line up with TRBD1. Sequenced input: central memory CD4+ T cells from blood. This clonotype was sampled from a man aged 25 to 40 with type 1 diabetes. The CDR3 loop is CASSQDVTGGSGANVLTF. CDR3 coding DNA: TGCGCCAGCAGCCAAGATGTCACAGGGGGCTCTGGGGCCAACGTCCTGACTTTC.